Here is one TCR beta chain with its context. Germline-derived CDR1 and CDR2 are MNHEY and SMNVEV (reference sequence). CDR3 length equals 13 residues. V dropped 5 bases and J dropped 1 base, with 8 bases sitting between them. These data are taken from a study of blood T cell repertoires in COVID-19. About the research overall: T cells, B-cell-depleted T cells, or PBMCs provided the cDNA or gDNA that served as material.

Per the study methods: For nucleated cells, counts were estimated from reference gene primer amplification. Profiled with immunoSEQ multiplex PCR; TCRdb holds only in-frame clones, not every one. D and trimming come from the DNA, and the V and J calls and clone size come from that table. The data hold about 270,000 clones, with roughly 84% observed a single time. The sequenced sample was peripheral blood. The chain couples TRBV27 to TRBJ1-1, with D possibly being TRBD1 (5 bases). This clonotype was sampled from a woman aged 18-29 years with acute or convalescent COVID-19. CDR3 loop: CASSPQENTEAFF. In DNA, the CDR3 is TGTGCCAGCAGTCCACAGGAGAACACTGAAGCTTTCTTT.